A single sample is the source of the 24 T cell receptor beta chains below, sequenced in a study of tumor-infiltrating lymphocytes in primary liver carcinoma. Investigators took RNA and DNA out together from approximately 22-30 mg of unsorted bulk tissue. TCR beta cDNA was made from 400 to 600 ng total RNA with a constant-region primer. A slightly modified ARM-PCR protocol with three nested multiplex PCR rounds produced these TCR beta libraries. Forward primers for TRBV1-TRBV30 and a C-beta reverse primer served the first two PCR rounds, at about 10 cycles each. MiXCR, run by TCRdb on the multiplex PCR reads, gives a single entry per CDR3 protein. The table lists approximately 53,000 distinct CDR3 sequences, 65% to 85% of them singletons. Sequences were obtained from liver tumor tissue from sampling region 5. Documented subset: tumor region T5, tumor centre. Every receptor here comes from a middle-aged man with primary liver carcinoma and hepatitis B virus infection.

The chain recombines TRBV11-2 with TRBJ2-1, with 8 bases lining up with TRBD2. The V gene's germline CDR1 is SGHAT and CDR2 FQNNGV. This CDR3 spans 17 amino acids. Trimming at V came to 10 bases and at J to 3 bases, leaving 17 bases not matched to a gene. CDR3 sequence (DNA): TGTGCCAATAACTTAGATAGGGGCGGGAGGTTCTACAATGAGCAGTTCTTC. This encodes CANNLDRGGRFYNEQFF.

This clonotype was observed a single time. An end of the junction differs from the germline gene, which may be a read error. This chain links TRBV11-1 with TRBJ2-3, with D maybe TRBD2 (5 bases). CDR1 is SGHAT and CDR2 is FQDESV in the germline V gene (reference sequence). This CDR3 comprises 19 residues. The CDR3 nucleotides are TGTGCCAGCAGCTCTGGGAGTAGCTCTGTTGGAGCCCGCACAGACACGCAGTATTTT. Amino acids: CASSSGSSSVGARTDTQYF. Based on the CDR3 plus reference TRBV11-1 and TRBJ2-3, the full variable domain is EAEVAQSPRYKITEKSQAVAFWCDPISGHATLYWYRQILGQGPELLVQFQDESVVDDSQLPKDRFSAERLKGVDSTLKIQPAELGDSAMYLCASSSGSSSVGARTDTQYFGPGTRLTVL.

Of note for this clonotype: Mismatch with germline at one junction end may stem from a read error. V and J are TRBV30 and TRBJ2-4, with a tentative D call TRBD2 (6 bases). The CDR3 is 14 amino acids. Germline CDR1 GTSNPN, CDR2 SVGIG (reference sequence). The CDR3 here is CVWEDPVGKNIQYF. As DNA, the CDR3 is TGTGTCTGGGAGGACCCAGTTGGCAAAAACATTCAGTACTTC.

The V call is TRBV12-3 or TRBV12-4, the J call TRBJ2-3, with a weak D call TRBD1 (6 bases). CDR3 length: 15 residues. Between the trimmed V and J ends, which lost 6 bases and 2 bases, there was a span of 15 bases. CDR3 nucleotides: TGTGCCAGCAGGGATACGGACAGAGACACAGATACGCAGTATTTT. Its translation: CASRDTDRDTDTQYF.

This clonotype was observed a handful of times. Likely a read error: the CDR3 ends without its conserved phenylalanine or tryptophan. This rearrangement joins TRBV11-1 to TRBJ2-4, with TRBD2 matching 13 bases. The trim removed 2 bases at V and 2 bases at J, leaving 3 bases unmatched. Germline V gene sequence: CDR1 SGHAT, CDR2 FQDESV (reference sequence). The CDR3 consists of 17 residues. For the CDR3, the DNA is TGTGCCAGCAGCTTATCCGGGACTAGCGGGACCAAAAACATTCAGTACTAC. Amino acid sequence: CASSLSGTSGTKNIQYY.

The chain uses TRBV11-2 and TRBJ1-2; weak D call: TRBD1 (6 bases). Looked up from germline, CDR1 is SGHAT and CDR2 is FQNNGV. This CDR3 is built from 13 residues. V dropped 0 bases and J dropped 7 bases, with 9 bases sitting between them. CDR3: CASSLEQGSGYTF. The DNA for the CDR3 is TGTGCCAGCAGCTTAGAACAGGGAAGTGGCTACACCTTC.

For this clonotype: The junction differs from germline at one of its ends, possibly a read error. V is TRBV6-4 and J is TRBJ2-2; 10 bases line up with TRBD1. Germline values: CDR1 MRHNA, CDR2 SNTAGT. The CDR3 contains 13 residues. The CDR3 coding sequence is TGTGCCAGCAGTGCAGAAGGGACAGGGGAGTTGTTTTTT. It codes for CASSAEGTGELFF.

A word on this clonotype: Germline and junction disagree at one end, which may indicate a read error. The chain links TRBV29-1 to TRBJ1-1; D not certain. In germline, CDR1 is SQVTM, CDR2 ANQGSEA. The CDR3 runs to 15 residues. CDR3 in DNA: TGCAGCGTTGCGTCAGTGTGGGGAATGAACACTGAAGTTTTCTTT. This encodes CSVASVWGMNTEVFF.

This clonotype showed up just a few times. Given the absence of the conserved phenylalanine or tryptophan at the CDR3 end, a read error is likely. The chain uses TRBV5-6 and TRBJ1-4; maybe TRBD1 (6 bases). This CDR3 spans 15 amino acids. Germline-derived CDR1 and CDR2 are SGHDT and YYEEEE. In DNA form, the CDR3 reads TGTGTCAGCAGCACTCCAGGGGCCACTAATGAAAAACTGTTTCTT. It codes for CVSSTPGATNEKLFL.

This clonotype came up once. The germline gene is not matched at one end of the junction; a read error may be the cause. This chain uses TRBV12-3 or TRBV12-4 with TRBJ2-1, with D maybe TRBD2 (5 bases). The CDR3 extends over 15 amino acids. CDR3 sequence: CASTSASYTYNEHFF. Written as DNA, the CDR3 is TGTGCCAGCACTTCCGCTAGCTACACCTACAATGAGCACTTCTTC.

Details on this clonotype: One end of the junction is discordant with germline, which a read error may explain. This chain uses TRBV11-2 with TRBJ2-7; D is perhaps TRBD1 or TRBD2 (5 bases each). This CDR3 spans 15 amino acids. Germline V gene lookup returns CDR1 SGHAT and CDR2 FQNNGV. The CDR3 here is CVSSLRWRGENEQYF. CDR3 bases: TGTGTCAGCAGCTTACGATGGAGAGGGGAAAATGAGCAGTACTTC.

This clonotype has just a few counts. The gene calls are TRBV15 and TRBJ2-3; either TRBD1 or TRBD2 may fit D (5 bases each). CDR1 and CDR2 from the germline V gene are LNHNV and YYDKDF (reference sequence). The CDR3 extends over 14 amino acids. Trimming took off 8 bases at V and 0 bases at J, with 12 bases between the two ends. The CDR3 region is CATEGYGSTDTQYF. For the CDR3, the DNA is TGTGCCACCGAGGGGTACGGGAGCACAGATACGCAGTATTTT.

The J gene is TRBJ1-1, the V gene TRBV29-1, with a tentative D call TRBD1 (5 bases). With 6 bases removed from V and 3 bases from J, the gap between germline ends came to 14 bases. Germline lookup yields CDR1 SQVTM and CDR2 ANQGSEA. CDR3 length equals 13 residues. The CDR3 nucleotides read TGCAGCGTCAAGGGGCGCGAGGACACTGAAGCTTTCTTT. Encoded protein: CSVKGREDTEAFF.

The chain uses TRBV11-2 and TRBJ1-5; a possible D gene is TRBD1 (6 bases). Germline CDR1 is SGHAT and CDR2 is FQNNGV. The CDR3 has 16 residues. Trimming took off 7 bases at V and 4 bases at J, with 20 bases between the two ends. CDR3 amino acids: CASNLIGGLKNQPQHF. DNA for the CDR3: TGTGCCAGCAACCTAATAGGGGGACTGAAGAATCAGCCCCAGCATTTT.

This clonotype was detected once. The CDR3 does not close with the conserved phenylalanine or tryptophan, likely indicating a read error. The rearrangement uses TRBV5-1 and TRBJ1-5; D gene unclear. CDR1 and CDR2 (germline): SGHRS, YFSETQ. This CDR3 region has 14 residues. This CDR3 reads CASSLNGANQHQHS. CDR3 nucleotide sequence: TGCGCCAGCAGCCTTAACGGTGCAAATCAGCACCAGCATTCT.

On this clonotype itself: Sequence at one end of the junction differs from germline and may be a read error. This chain joins TRBV29-1 and TRBJ2-2, with D unclear. Germline V gives CDR1 SQVTM, CDR2 ANQGSEA. The CDR3 spans 11 residues. The CDR3 here is CSVGHTAELFF. Written as DNA, the CDR3 is TGCAGCGTTGGACACACCGCGGAGCTGTTTTTT.

This clonotype was detected once. One junction end does not reproduce the germline sequence, and a read error may be involved. The chain joins TRBV4-1 to TRBJ2-1; D call uncertain. In germline, CDR1 is MGHRA, CDR2 YSYEKL. The CDR3 consists of 15 residues. In DNA, the CDR3 is TGCGCCAACAGCCAATATGGAATATCCTACAATGAGCAGTTCTTC. Translating gives CANSQYGISYNEQFF.

A note on this clonotype: A read error may account for a junction end that differs from germline. The chain couples TRBV5-1 to TRBJ2-3; D is tentatively TRBD1 or TRBD2 (5 bases each). The CDR3 has 15 amino acids. Germline V CDR1 and CDR2: SGHRS, YFSETQ. The DNA for the CDR3 is TGCGCCTGCAGCATTACAGGAGGTTCCAAAGATACGCAGTATTTT. Its translation: CACSITGGSKDTQYF.

This clonotype is large. This chain connects TRBV4-2 to TRBJ2-7, with D uncertain. Germline V gives CDR1 LGHNA, CDR2 YNFKEQ. The CDR3 sequence is 12 residues long. The V end lost 0 bases, the J end lost 5 bases, and 5 bases lay between the germline ends. CDR3 in amino acids: CASSQDRNEQYF. As DNA, the CDR3 is TGTGCCAGCAGCCAAGATCGGAACGAGCAGTACTTC.

Ten or more counts support this clonotype. The rearrangement uses TRBV20-1 and TRBJ2-7; 12 bases line up with TRBD2. The CDR3 length is 14 residues. The trim removed 0 bases at V and 6 bases at J, leaving 3 bases unmatched. Germline CDR1 is DFQATT and CDR2 is SNEGSKA (reference sequence). Here the CDR3 reads CSARDPSGRGEQYF. CDR3 coding DNA: TGCAGTGCTAGAGATCCTAGCGGGAGGGGCGAGCAGTACTTC.

For this clonotype: The junction and the germline gene differ at one end; a read error may be behind it. This chain links TRBV11-1 with TRBJ2-1, with D perhaps matching TRBD2 (6 bases). The V gene's germline CDR1 is SGHAT and CDR2 FQDESV (reference sequence). The CDR3 is 16 amino acids. The CDR3 protein is CTSREKMRIGGDERFF. CDR3 DNA sequence: TGTACCAGCAGAGAAAAGATGAGGATAGGAGGGGATGAGCGGTTCTTC.

To note about this clonotype: One end of the junction varies from germline; a read error may be responsible. V usage is TRBV5-5 and J usage is TRBJ2-1; D remains ambiguous. Germline values: CDR1 SGHKS, CDR2 YYEKEE (reference sequence). The CDR3 has 13 amino acids. The CDR3 protein is CVSSYRTGNELFF. The CDR3, as DNA: TGTGTCAGCAGCTACCGAACGGGCAATGAGCTGTTCTTC.

The chain is built from TRBV29-1 and TRBJ2-1, with no clear D. CDR3 length: 12 amino acids. The germline CDR1 and CDR2 sequences are SQVTM and ANQGSEA. The CDR3 here is CSVLTAMSEQFF. CDR3 DNA: TGCAGTGTTCTTACCGCTATGAGTGAGCAGTTCTTC.

This sequence joins TRBV5-6 and TRBJ1-1; D is undetermined. CDR3 length: 15 amino acids. Germline-derived CDR1 and CDR2 are SGHDT and YYEEEE. Trimming shortened V by 8 bases and J by 0 bases, and 17 bases separated the two germline ends. CDR3 coding DNA: TGTGCCAGGGGCGCATGGGGAATCATGAACACTGAAGCTTTCTTT. This gives the protein CARGAWGIMNTEAFF.